The entry below describes one TCR beta chain. The target of this receptor is not known. Nothing much larger sits one base from this clone, and base qualities are not available. The sample belongs to a study of OX40 agonist ivuxolimab in advanced cancers. Regarding the complete study: Ivuxolimab, which targeted the costimulatory receptor OX40 (CD134), was an agonistic, fully human IgG2 monoclonal antibody. Intravenous ivuxolimab was administered to patients every 2 weeks at six dose levels: 0.01, 0.1, 0.3, 1.5, 3 and 10 mg/kg. Among the approximately 50 dose-escalation patients, roughly 20 had hepatocellular carcinoma, about 15 melanoma, 9 renal cell carcinoma and 9 head and neck cancer. A male proportion of 82.7% and a mean age of approximately 55 years, ranging from roughly 23 to 80, were recorded for the dose-escalation cohort. Patients were allowed to have had prior anti-PD-1, anti-PD-L1 or anti-CTLA-4 therapy, and 40% to 45% of the dose-escalation patients had previously received checkpoint inhibitors. Three dose-escalation patients achieved partial responses, one with hepatocellular carcinoma and two with cutaneous melanoma. The point of sequencing TCRbeta in the periphery was to test whether ivuxolimab changed TCR sequence diversity and drove clonal T-cell expansion. The paper describes the monotherapy dose-escalation part (N ≈ 49 patients) of the phase I trial of ivuxolimab. Results the study describes overall, beyond this receptor: In the 0.1-3.0 mg/kg groups, partial responders had among the lowest normalized peripheral clonal expansion, particularly in CD8+ T cells. Low levels of normalized T-cell clonal expansion were also seen in some nonresponding patients. The antigen specificity of the peripheral T cells that underwent clonal expansion was not determined. At doses of 0.1 to 3.0 mg/kg, clonal expansion of both CD4+ and CD8+ T cells in blood was seen between baseline and week 6. On average, CD8+ T cells showed more expanded clones than CD4+ T cells after ivuxolimab.

To sequence the TCRbeta CDR3 region, genomic DNA was isolated from the sorted cells. The immunoSEQ Assay was used for sequencing of TCRbeta CDR3 regions. TCRdb limited this immuneACCESS table to in-frame rearrangements with V and J called. A share of clones is missing; checked studies link under half to unresolved V genes, and the rest is unexplained. This sample gives 65,000 to 95,000 clones in total; 70% to 90% of them show up just once. The top ten hold roughly 5.5% of the sample. Patients with a history of autoimmune disease or receiving systemic immunosuppression were excluded from the trial. Peripheral blood for TCR sequencing was collected from all dose cohorts at baseline, on cycle 4 day 1, and on cycle 7 day 1. The samples were drawn from a first-in-human, open-label, multicenter phase I dose-escalation trial of ivuxolimab. The trial enrolled adults with locally advanced or metastatic head and neck squamous cell, hepatocellular, melanoma or renal cell carcinoma. Before TCR sequencing, CD4+ and CD8+ T cells were separately sorted from peripheral blood.

Germline trimming amounts to 0 bases on V and 6 bases on J, with 8 as the count of junction bases outside the gene matches. From cysteine to phenylalanine, the CDR3 is 17 amino acids long. The kept DNA is CDR3 alone, 51 bases in frame from the first base. This TCR was recovered from an adult with an advanced solid tumor such as melanoma, head and neck, liver or kidney cancer. The V and J genes are TRBV23-1 and TRBJ2-3; the junction holds 11 bases that match TRBD2. TRBV23-1 is classed as an ORF, of uncertain function. Specimen: CD4+ or CD8+ T cells sorted from blood, collected in a trial of the OX40 agonist ivuxolimab. This receptor has the CDR3 CASSQSPPSGRLDTQYF. The DNA sequence is given as TGCGCCAGCAGTCAATCCCCCCCTAGCGGGAGGCTTGATACGCAGTATTTT.